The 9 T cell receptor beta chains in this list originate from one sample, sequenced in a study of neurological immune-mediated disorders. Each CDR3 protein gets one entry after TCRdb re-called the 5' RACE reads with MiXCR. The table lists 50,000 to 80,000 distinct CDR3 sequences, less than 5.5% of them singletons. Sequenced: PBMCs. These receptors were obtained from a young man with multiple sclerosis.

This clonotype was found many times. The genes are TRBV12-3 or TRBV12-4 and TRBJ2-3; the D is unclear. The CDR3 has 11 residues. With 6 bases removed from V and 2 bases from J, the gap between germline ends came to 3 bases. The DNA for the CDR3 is TGTGCCAGCAGATTCACAGATACGCAGTATTTT. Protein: CASRFTDTQYF.

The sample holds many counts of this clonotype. The CDR3 reads CASSQGRVGSTGELFF. The CDR3 region has the DNA TGTGCCAGCAGCCAAGGCCGCGTGGGGTCAACCGGGGAGCTGTTTTTT. This rearrangement joins TRBV4-2 to TRBJ2-2; D gene uncertain. V was clipped by 1 base and J by 5 bases, with 14 bases between them. Germline loops: CDR1 LGHNA, CDR2 YNFKEQ. This CDR3 comprises 16 residues.

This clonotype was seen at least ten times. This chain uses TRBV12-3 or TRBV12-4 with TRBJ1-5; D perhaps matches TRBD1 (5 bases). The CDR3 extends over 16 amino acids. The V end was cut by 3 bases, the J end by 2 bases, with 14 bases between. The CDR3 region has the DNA TGTGCCAGCAGTTTTAAGGGGTGGGTGGGCAATCAGCCCCAGCATTTT. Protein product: CASSFKGWVGNQPQHF.

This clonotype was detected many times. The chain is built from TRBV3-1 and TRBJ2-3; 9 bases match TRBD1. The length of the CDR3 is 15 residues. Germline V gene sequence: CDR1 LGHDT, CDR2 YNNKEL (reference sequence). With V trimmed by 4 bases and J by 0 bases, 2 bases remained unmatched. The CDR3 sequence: CASSPGTGSTDTQYF. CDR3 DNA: TGTGCCAGCAGCCCCGGGACAGGGAGCACAGATACGCAGTATTTT.

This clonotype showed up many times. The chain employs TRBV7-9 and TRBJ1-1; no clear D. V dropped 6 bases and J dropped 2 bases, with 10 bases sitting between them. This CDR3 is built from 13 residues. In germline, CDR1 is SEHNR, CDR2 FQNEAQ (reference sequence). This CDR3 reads CASRLSGNTEAFF. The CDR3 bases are TGTGCCAGCAGACTGTCGGGCAACACTGAAGCTTTCTTT.

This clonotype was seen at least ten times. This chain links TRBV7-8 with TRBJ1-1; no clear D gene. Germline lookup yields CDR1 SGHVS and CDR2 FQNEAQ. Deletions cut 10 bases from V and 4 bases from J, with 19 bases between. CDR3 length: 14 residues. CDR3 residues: CATAHAHIGTEAFF. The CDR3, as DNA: TGTGCCACCGCCCACGCCCACATCGGCACTGAAGCTTTCTTT.

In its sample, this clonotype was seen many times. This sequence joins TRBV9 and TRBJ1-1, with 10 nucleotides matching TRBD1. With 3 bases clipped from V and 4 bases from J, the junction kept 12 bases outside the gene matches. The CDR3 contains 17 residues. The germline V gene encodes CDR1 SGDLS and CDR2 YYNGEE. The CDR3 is CASSDSFGTGVSTEAFF. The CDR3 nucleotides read TGTGCCAGCAGCGACTCCTTCGGGACAGGGGTAAGCACTGAAGCTTTCTTT.

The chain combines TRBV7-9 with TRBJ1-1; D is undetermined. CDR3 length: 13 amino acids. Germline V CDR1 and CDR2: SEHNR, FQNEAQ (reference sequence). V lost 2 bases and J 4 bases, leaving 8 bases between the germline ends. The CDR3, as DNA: TGTGCCAGCAGCTTACTGGGGATCACTGAAGCTTTCTTT. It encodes CASSLLGITEAFF.

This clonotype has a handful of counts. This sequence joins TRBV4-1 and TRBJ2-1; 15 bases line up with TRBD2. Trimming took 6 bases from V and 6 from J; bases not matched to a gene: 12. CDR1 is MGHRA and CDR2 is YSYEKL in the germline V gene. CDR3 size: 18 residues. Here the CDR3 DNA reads TGCGCCAGCAGGGCAGGGACTAGCGGGGGGACGCTCTCCAATGAGCAGTTCTTC. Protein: CASRAGTSGGTLSNEQFF.